Listed below are T cell receptor beta chains from one sample, sequenced in a study of blood T cell repertoires in COVID-19. TCRdb's table, derived via immunoSEQ multiplex PCR, lists solely in-frame clones and lacks some. The sample has some 70,000 clones; under 85% are singletons. Sequencing was done on a sample of peripheral blood. The receptors here all came from a man between 60 and 70 years old with COVID-19, enrolled during active disease. CDR3s leave out the opening cysteine and the closing phenylalanine or tryptophan.

12	TRBV2	ASKNDRDSEKLF
13	TRBV18	ASSPAGSKGDTQY
11	TRBV9	ASTRTANTEAF
13	TRBV29-1	SVGKPGLEGNEQF
11	TRBV6-5	ASNLRGLGTQY
12	TRBV2	ASSEISRYYGYT
13	TRBV5-4	ASSLVGEYNSPLH
15	TRBV3-1/TRBV3-2	ASSLLHPGQTNTEAF
12	TRBV5-5	ASSLGLAVYEQY
11	TRBV5-6	ASSYPTDYGYT
11	TRBV28	ASIQGGEETQY
13	TRBV18	ASSPAGWGNTEAF
10	TRBV30	AWSFRDEKLF
10	TRBV10-3	AIRDNNYGYT
11	TRBV9	ASSTEADYEQY
14	TRBV28	ASSGGSIGSGNTIY
10	TRBV9	ASSNRGDGYT
13	TRBV28	ASSSRRGSLDTQY
13	TRBV28	ASSETGWSTDTQY
12	TRBV24-1	ATSSGGSNQPQH
11	TRBV14	ASSPFTGAEQY
17	TRBV27	ASSPFSSPAERNARTQY
10	TRBV29-1	SGSQGEGEQY
15	TRBV28	ASSLGQGAGSGNTIY
13	TRBV3-1/TRBV3-2	ASSPDSGRGNEQF
12	TRBV30	AWRDAQGGYEQY
11	TRBV7-3	ASSPNREETQY
13	TRBV27	ASSLATGVNTEAF
14	TRBV7-9	ASSLGDFIYQETQY
11	TRBV7-9	ASSQGQSNTIY
12	TRBV28	ASSASPGGKTQY
13	TRBV2	ASSAFSGSGGWQF
14	TRBV9	ASSVAFSGEMGGYT
10	TRBV6-5	ASSNDLGTQY
12	TRBV5-6	ASSRSGTGQPQH
11	TRBV10-3	AIARQGNQPQH
12	TRBV19	ASTPGWMNTEAF
10	TRBV2	ASSGVPGELF
12	TRBV6-5	ASSYTGPNQPQH
12	TRBV5-4	ASSSPRAGDTQY
12	TRBV19	ASSMGGQGYEQY
12	TRBV28	ASTTKGPGETQY
12	TRBV29-1	SVGNLDRGKTQY
12	TRBV24-1	ATSDFGPEETQY
11	TRBV2	ASIRDSNYEQY